These 3 T cell receptor beta chains were all obtained from the same sample, sequenced in a study of control samples from healthy donors and cancer patients. Profiling relied on immunoSEQ multiplex PCR, and the TCRdb table lists in-frame clones only, not all of them. The table has more than 75,000 clones, roughly 80% seen once. The sequencing input was PBMCs. The receptor source for this set is a man between 65 and 80 years old with lung cancer.

The rearrangement uses TRBV2 and TRBJ1-2; TRBD1 agrees at 8 bases. The ends lost 4 bases at V and 4 bases at J; junction bases unmatched: 8. The CDR3 sequence is 15 residues long. Germline V CDR1 and CDR2: SNHLY, FYNNEI. The CDR3 DNA sequence: TGTGCCAGCAGTGGCTCGGACAGGGCCAGCTATGGCTACACCTTC. It specifies CASSGSDRASYGYTF.

The chain recombines TRBV4-2 with TRBJ1-3; TRBD1 matches at 7 bases. Trimming at V came to 0 bases and at J to 2 bases, leaving 7 bases not matched to a gene. Germline CDR1 and CDR2: LGHNA and YNFKEQ. The CDR3 covers 17 residues. CDR3 nucleotide sequence: TGTGCCAGCAGCCAAGATTCGGGAACAGGGGCTGGAAACACCATATATTTT. Protein: CASSQDSGTGAGNTIYF.

CDR3 DNA: TGCGCCAGCAGCTTGGAAACAGTGAACACTGAAGCTTTCTTT. Protein sequence: CASSLETVNTEAFF. The chain uses TRBV5-1 and TRBJ1-1; D is undetermined. The CDR3 is 14 amino acids. CDR1 is SGHRS, CDR2 YFSETQ, per germline. V was shortened by 0 bases and J by 0 bases, with 6 bases between the two germline ends.